Listed below are T cell receptor beta chains from one sample, sequenced in a study of CD8 T cells in ankylosing spondylitis. TCRdb ran MiXCR on the 5' RACE reads and lists one entry per CDR3 protein. This repertoire shows 85,000 to 100,000 distinct CDR3 sequences, just under 9% found once; its top ten account for 5.1%. Source material: blood, either unsorted or a sorted T cell fraction (not recorded which). The source of these receptors is a male donor with ankylosing spondylitis or in good health (not recorded which). CDR3s include the opening cysteine and the closing phenylalanine or tryptophan. The D gene is left open where the match is weak. Rows may omit the clone size; those that give it use once, few, many or a size class.

many	TRBJ1-3	NA	TRBV7-2	CASRRASLGNTIYF	TGTGCCAGCAGGAGAGCTTCTCTGGGAAACACCATATATTTT
few	TRBJ2-1	TRBD2	TRBV5-1	CASMRGSSYNEQFF	TGCGCCAGCATGCGGGGGAGCTCCTACAATGAGCAGTTCTTC
many	TRBJ1-5	TRBD1	TRBV28	CASSLTGGDHQPQHF	TGTGCCAGCAGCCTCACAGGGGGCGATCATCAGCCCCAGCATTTT
many	TRBJ2-3	NA	TRBV5-6	CASSSLQGLDTQYF	TGTGCCAGCAGCTCCTTACAGGGTTTAGATACGCAGTATTTT
NA	TRBJ2-3	NA	TRBV2	CASSEKEGIRTDTQYF	TGTGCCAGCAGTGAGAAGGAGGGGATTCGGACAGATACGCAGTATTTT
NA	TRBJ2-7	TRBD1	TRBV18	CAGQRTGGHEQYF	TGTGCCGGTCAGAGGACAGGGGGCCACGAGCAGTACTTC
many	TRBJ1-1	NA	TRBV5-1	CASSLVGWGTEAFF	TGCGCCAGCAGCTTGGTGGGTTGGGGCACTGAAGCTTTCTTT
many	TRBJ1-5	NA	TRBV5-1	CASSFGGSDSNQPQHF	TGCGCCAGCAGCTTTGGCGGATCTGATAGCAATCAGCCCCAGCATTTT
many	TRBJ2-3	NA	TRBV20-1	CSARDRSTDTQYF	TGCAGTGCCCGGGACCGCAGCACAGATACGCAGTATTTT
many	TRBJ2-7	NA	TRBV18	CASSPDSAEQYF	TGTGCCAGCTCACCGGACAGCGCCGAGCAGTACTTC
many	TRBJ2-3	TRBD2	TRBV2	CASRLPSGGTDTQYF	TGTGCCAGCAGGCTGCCTAGCGGGGGCACAGATACGCAGTATTTT
many	TRBJ1-1	NA	TRBV6-4	CASSESSGTEAFF	TGTGCCAGCAGTGAGAGTAGCGGAACTGAAGCTTTCTTT
few	TRBJ2-3	TRBD2	TRBV4-2	CASSQGAGGADTQYF	TGTGCCAGCAGCCAAGGAGCGGGGGGGGCAGATACGCAGTATTTT
many	TRBJ2-7	TRBD1	TRBV24-1	CATSADRGGYEQYF	TGTGCCACCAGCGCCGACAGGGGAGGATACGAGCAGTACTTC
many	TRBJ2-2	TRBD1	TRBV18	CASSPLGISGTGDTGELFF	TGTGCCAGCTCACCACTAGGCATCTCTGGGACAGGGGACACCGGGGAGCTGTTTTTT
many	TRBJ2-5	NA	TRBV5-6	CASSLGQPETQYF	TGTGCCAGCAGCTTGGGACAGCCCGAGACCCAGTACTTC
many	TRBJ1-5	NA	TRBV24-1	CATSDRGDQPQHF	TGTGCCACCAGTGATCGAGGGGATCAGCCCCAGCATTTT
many	TRBJ2-7	NA	TRBV5-5	CASSLVSLSEQYF	TGTGCCAGCAGCCTGGTCAGTCTCTCCGAGCAGTACTTC
many	TRBJ2-7	TRBD2	TRBV9	CASNDGGAREQYF	TGTGCCAGCAACGACGGGGGGGCGCGCGAGCAGTACTTC
many	TRBJ2-7	NA	TRBV27	CASMGGQTYEQYF	TGTGCCAGCATGGGGGGACAGACCTACGAGCAGTACTTC
many	TRBJ2-1	NA	TRBV9	CASSVGRAVNNEQFF	TGTGCCAGCAGCGTAGGGCGAGCGGTTAACAATGAGCAGTTCTTC
many	TRBJ2-7	TRBD1	TRBV6-2/TRBV6-3	CASSIEFRDSFTYEQYF	TGTGCCAGCAGTATCGAATTCCGGGACAGCTTTACCTACGAGCAGTACTTC
few	TRBJ1-3	NA	TRBV3-1	CASSQDPSGGERGNTIYF	TGTGCCAGCAGCCAAGATCCTTCGGGAGGGGAACGGGGGAACACCATATATTTT
many	TRBJ2-1	TRBD2	TRBV20-1	CSARPRTSGGYNEQFF	TGCAGTGCTAGACCCAGGACTAGCGGGGGATACAATGAGCAGTTCTTC
many	TRBJ2-3	NA	TRBV5-1	CASSLDRTDTQYF	TGCGCCAGCAGCTTGGACCGCACAGATACGCAGTATTTT
NA	TRBJ2-3	TRBD2	TRBV3-1	CASSQDPLAGAGSDTQYF	TGTGCCAGCAGCCAAGACCCTCTAGCGGGGGCAGGGTCGGATACGCAGTATTTT
many	TRBJ2-1	TRBD2	TRBV12-3/TRBV12-4	CASSFRRGTTYNEQFF	TGTGCCAGCAGTTTTAGGCGGGGGACTACCTACAATGAGCAGTTCTTC
many	TRBJ2-5	TRBD2	TRBV5-1	CASSQYGRQETQYF	TGCGCCAGCAGCCAATACGGGAGGCAAGAGACCCAGTACTTC
many	TRBJ1-1	NA	TRBV29-1	CSVVNHLGEAFF	TGCAGCGTTGTCAATCACCTCGGCGAAGCTTTCTTT
many	TRBJ2-2	TRBD2	TRBV5-1	CASSQGLATGELFF	TGCGCCAGCAGCCAAGGACTAGCGACCGGGGAGCTGTTTTTT
few	TRBJ2-7	NA	TRBV19	CASSIPGNEQYF	TGTGCCAGTAGTATTCCAGGGAACGAGCAGTACTTC
many	TRBJ2-7	TRBD2	TRBV5-5	CASSRAGGYEQYF	TGTGCCAGCAGCCGTGCGGGGGGCTACGAGCAGTACTTC
many	TRBJ1-2	NA	TRBV28	CASSSRTEPANYGYTF	TGTGCCAGCAGTTCCCGGACAGAACCAGCTAACTATGGCTACACCTTC
many	TRBJ2-7	NA	TRBV24-1	CATSEGFPYEQYF	TGTGCCACCAGTGAGGGATTCCCCTACGAGCAGTACTTC
many	TRBJ2-6	NA	TRBV24-1	CATGVTGANVLTF	TGTGCCACCGGAGTCACTGGGGCCAACGTCCTGACTTTC
many	TRBJ2-1	TRBD2	TRBV5-1	CASSALAGSSYNEQFF	TGCGCCAGCAGCGCCCTAGCGGGGAGCTCCTACAATGAGCAGTTCTTC
NA	TRBJ2-5	NA	TRBV7-6	CATSLVQPGPRETQYF	TGTGCCACCAGCTTAGTACAGCCGGGTCCGCGCGAGACCCAGTACTTC
many	TRBJ1-6	TRBD1	TRBV29-1	CSVRTGENNSPLHF	TGCAGCGTACGCACAGGGGAAAATAATTCACCCCTCCACTTT
many	TRBJ2-5	TRBD1	TRBV20-1	CSATGQGLGGLETQYF	TGCAGTGCCACCGGACAGGGGTTGGGGGGTCTGGAGACCCAGTACTTC
many	TRBJ2-1	NA	TRBV7-8	CASSLVVRGTGNEQFF	TGTGCCAGCAGCTTAGTGGTGCGGGGGACAGGCAATGAGCAGTTCTTC
NA	TRBJ2-7	NA	TRBV5-1	CASSPLTDSYEQYF	TGCGCCAGCAGCCCACTGACAGATTCCTACGAGCAGTACTTC
NA	TRBJ2-1	NA	TRBV19	CASRLTGYNEQFF	TGTGCCAGTAGGCTGACAGGCTACAATGAGCAGTTCTTC
few	TRBJ2-3	NA	TRBV11-2	CASSLVAGSTDTQYF	TGTGCCAGCAGCTTAGTGGCGGGGTCCACAGATACGCAGTATTTT
many	TRBJ2-4	TRBD2	TRBV6-4	CASTHLALLGGGGLQSKNIQYF	TGTGCCAGCACCCACCTCGCCCTCCTGGGTGGCGGGGGGCTCCAATCCAAAAACATTCAGTACTTC
many	TRBJ2-7	TRBD2	TRBV5-1	CASSLELAGSYEQYF	TGCGCCAGCAGCTTGGAACTAGCGGGGTCCTACGAGCAGTACTTC